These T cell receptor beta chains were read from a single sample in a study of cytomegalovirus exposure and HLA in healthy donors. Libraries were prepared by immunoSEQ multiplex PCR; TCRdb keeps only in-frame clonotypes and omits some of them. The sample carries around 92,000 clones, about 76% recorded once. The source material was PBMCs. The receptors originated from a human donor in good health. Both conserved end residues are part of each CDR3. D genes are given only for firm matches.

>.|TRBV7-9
CASSSTRSTDTQYF
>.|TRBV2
CASSDPGLLSGNTIYF
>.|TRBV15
CATSRAGGYGNIQYF
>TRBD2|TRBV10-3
CAISEIAGGHTDTQYF
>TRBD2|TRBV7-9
CASSRWTSGNTGELFF
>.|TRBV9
CASSGGGGRAENEQFF
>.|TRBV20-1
CMPGTNYGYTF
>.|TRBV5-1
CASREVVNYGYTF
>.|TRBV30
CAWSGRSRGEAFF
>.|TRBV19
CASSIGGISGNTIYF
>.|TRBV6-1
CASSDHPPGVGNTIYF
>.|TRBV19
CASSIAAGSYEQYF
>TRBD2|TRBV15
CATSRTSGKEQFF
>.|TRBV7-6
CASSPLLGSGTDTQYF
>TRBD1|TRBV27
CASSLHRTGPTEAFF
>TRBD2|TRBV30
CAWRYEGLADNEQFF
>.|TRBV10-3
CAISEYQAGTNTGELFF
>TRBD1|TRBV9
CASSEGQGGRNEQYF
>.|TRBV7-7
CASSPGLTWETQYF
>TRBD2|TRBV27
CASSSTSGSNNEQFF